This T cell receptor (beta chain) appears in the sequencing data of a study of T cell repertoires in cytomegalovirus infection. Study as a whole: TCR beta signatures that were public indicated CMV infection and matching HLA type. The study's findings and limits: HLA-C-restricted CMV-specific TCR beta clonotypes were dominant in the ex vivo response. The cumulative frequency of public TCR beta families identified carriers of CMV plus the relevant HLA.

CDR3 length equals 15 residues. CDR1 is MNHEY, CDR2 SVGAGI, per germline. The J segment lost 4 bases and the V segment lost 5 bases, leaving 9 bases of the junction unmatched. This clonotype was counted a single time. Its antigen is unidentified. TCRdb reprocessed the reads with MiXCR, giving one entry per CDR3 protein. The data hold around 530,000 distinct CDR3 sequences, with around 27% observed a single time. The chain carries TRBV6-5 and TRBJ2-7, with 9 bases lining up with TRBD1. The TCR originated in a human donor in good health (CMV status not recorded). Some clones in this sample may be carry-over from other donors' samples. Sequencing was done on a sample of PBMCs. The CDR3 here is CASSDPDRGGYEQYF. Here the CDR3 DNA reads TGTGCCAGCAGTGATCCGGACAGGGGTGGGTACGAGCAGTACTTC.